This T cell receptor beta chain was captured by sequencing in a study of blood T cell repertoires in COVID-19. The sample holds one count of this clone. Here immunoSEQ multiplex PCR was the method, and the copy in TCRdb shows in-frame clones only, minus some. Of 30,000 to 35,000 clones listed, 82% are singletons. Germline V gene lookup returns CDR1 SEHNR and CDR2 FQNEAQ (reference sequence). The CDR3 contains 16 residues. V was clipped by 6 bases and J by 3 bases, with 19 bases between them. The chain recombines TRBV7-9 with TRBJ2-3, with D tentatively TRBD1 (6 bases). This receptor was taken from a man aged 80 or over with active or convalescent COVID-19. Sample: peripheral blood. CDR3 sequence reads: CASSLGARGRTDTQYF. The CDR3 DNA is TGTGCCAGCAGTCTAGGGGCCAGGGGTAGAACAGATACGCAGTATTTT.